This T cell receptor (beta chain) stems from a study of regulatory T cells in long-lasting Graves disease. Study-level background: Duration of antithyroid drug therapy among newly diagnosed Graves' patients was under 3 months.

Documented time point: newly diagnosed GD, antithyroid drugs for less than 3 months. TCR sequences were obtained from RNA taken from PBMCs. Investigators prepared the TCR beta libraries by applying iRepertoire HTBI primers and Arm-PCR of CDR3 regions. Each CDR3 protein gets one entry after TCRdb re-called the multiplex PCR reads with MiXCR. Here the sample spans around 450,000 distinct CDR3 sequences, over 12% being singletons. This clonotype showed up just a few times. CDR1 and CDR2 (germline): KGHDR, SFDVKD. Trimming removed 8 bases from V and 8 bases from J; junction bases left unmatched: 9. This CDR3 region has 14 residues. These data also formed part of another study, on T cells in Graves' hyperthyroidism and ophthalmopathy. That report notes: Clinicians diagnosed patients from clinical symptoms, serum thyroxine and TRAb, thyroid ultrasound and orbital computed tomography. During a first-round RT-PCR of the TCR CDR3, the HTBI primer set was used. Most thyroid clonotypes with frequency above 0.001 were detected in blood.

The chain links TRBV24-1 to TRBJ2-1, with 9 bases that match TRBD2. The receptor's source is a woman aged 40 to 49 with Graves disease. This sample comprised peripheral blood mononuclear cells (PBMCs), obtained at new diagnosis, from a patient treated with antithyroid drugs. This CDR3 reads CATTSSGMGDEQFF. The CDR3 coding sequence is TGTGCCACCACATCTAGCGGGATGGGCGATGAGCAGTTCTTC.